These 4 T cell receptor beta chains share one sample of origin, sequenced in a study of T cell responses to AZD1222 COVID-19 vaccine. Assay: immunoSEQ multiplex PCR; the TCRdb copy retains only in-frame clones and omits some. Seen here are roughly 80,000 clones, around 89% observed once, and the top ten hold approximately 4.5%. The sample consisted of peripheral blood, taken on day 0 of MenACWY control vaccination. The source of these receptors is an adult in good health.

The chain is built from TRBV19 and TRBJ2-1; 14 positions agree with TRBD2. This CDR3 is 17 amino acids long. Germline V gives CDR1 LNHDA, CDR2 SQIVND (reference sequence). Unmatched junction bases numbered 7, after V lost 5 bases and J lost 4 bases. CDR3 DNA sequence: TGTGCCAGTAGTCCCGGGACTAGCGGGAGACTTTACAATGAGCAGTTCTTC. The encoded protein is CASSPGTSGRLYNEQFF.

CDR3 sequence (DNA): TGTGCCATCCACCTCGGGGGGCATATTGAAGCTTTCTTT. It translates to CAIHLGGHIEAFF. This sequence joins TRBV6-5 and TRBJ1-1; D might be TRBD1 (6 bases). With 10 bases removed from V and 7 bases from J, the gap between germline ends came to 19 bases. The CDR3 spans 13 residues. The V gene's germline CDR1 is MNHEY and CDR2 SVGAGI.

This CDR3 reads CASSVQGWDNSPLHF. DNA of the CDR3: TGTGCCAGCAGCGTCCAGGGCTGGGATAATTCACCCCTCCACTTT. The chain uses TRBV5-4 and TRBJ1-6, with D possibly being TRBD1 (5 bases). The CDR3 runs 15 residues. Trimming removed 4 bases at V and 5 bases at J, with 13 bases between. Germline assignment: CDR1 SGHNT and CDR2 YYREEE (reference sequence). The complete variable domain, with remaining parts taken from reference TRBV5-4 and TRBJ1-6, reads ETGVTQSPTHLIKTRGQQVTLRCSSQSGHNTVSWYQQALGQGPQFIFQYYREEENGRGNFPPRFSGLQFPNYSSELNVNALELDDSALYLCASSVQGWDNSPLHFGNGTRLTVT.

The chain carries TRBV11-2 and TRBJ1-3; D ambiguous. CDR1 is SGHAT, CDR2 FQNNGV, per germline. Trimming cost V 0 bases and J 0 bases, with 9 bases left between them. This CDR3 has 16 residues. The CDR3 DNA sequence: TGTGCCAGCAGCTTAGATCCCAGGAGCTCTGGAAACACCATATATTTT. Residues: CASSLDPRSSGNTIYF.